One and the same sample provided the 17 T cell receptor beta chains below, sequenced in a study of lymphopenia after photon versus proton radiotherapy. Clones were sequenced by immunoSEQ multiplex PCR, and TCRdb holds only the in-frame ones, with some missing. The table records 65,000 to 85,000 clones, 85% to 95% of them present only once. This specimen was peripheral blood, taken from a patient treated with photon-based radiotherapy. These receptors came from a woman between 40 and 55 years old with cholangiocarcinoma.

The rearrangement joins TRBV11-2 to TRBJ2-7, with 8 positions matching TRBD1. The V segment lost 4 bases and the J segment 6 bases; nucleotides outside the gene matches: 11. The CDR3 length is 15 residues. Germline V gene lookup returns CDR1 SGHAT and CDR2 FQNNGV. The CDR3 reads CASSSSDRGLSEQYF. The CDR3 nucleotides read TGTGCCAGCAGCTCCTCTGACAGGGGCCTATCCGAGCAGTACTTC.

The chain carries TRBV30 and TRBJ1-3; no definite D call. Germline V gene sequence: CDR1 GTSNPN, CDR2 SVGIG (reference sequence). Trimming took 1 base from V and 2 from J, leaving 9 bases between them. This CDR3 is built from 14 residues. CDR3 DNA sequence: TGTGCCTGGAGTGAAGGCTACCCTGGAAACACCATATATTTT. Its protein product is CAWSEGYPGNTIYF.

This clone was observed a handful of times. The chain employs TRBV30 and TRBJ1-2; D unresolved. Per germline, CDR1 GTSNPN and CDR2 SVGIG (reference sequence). The length of the CDR3 is 11 residues. Trimming took off 0 bases at V and 8 bases at J, with 7 bases between the two ends. CDR3: CAWSVGIGYTF. CDR3 nucleotides: TGTGCCTGGAGTGTAGGAATCGGCTACACCTTC.

The gene calls are TRBV28 and TRBJ1-4, with 10 bases aligning to TRBD1. Germline lookup yields CDR1 MDHEN and CDR2 SYDVKM. After removal of 5 bases from V and 7 bases from J, the junction contained 7 bases not matched to a gene. The CDR3 is made up of 15 amino acids. The chain's CDR3 is CASSHDRGRVEKLFF. The CDR3 DNA is TGTGCCAGCAGTCACGACAGGGGGCGGGTTGAAAAACTGTTTTTT.

This chain links TRBV5-1 with TRBJ1-2; no definite D call. Deletions cut 2 bases from V and 8 bases from J, with 16 bases between. The CDR3 contains 14 residues. The V gene's germline CDR1 is SGHRS and CDR2 YFSETQ. CDR3 nucleotides: TGCGCCAGCAGCTTCCCCCGACCTGGCGGGGGCTACACCTTC. This sequence encodes CASSFPRPGGGYTF.

The genes are TRBV19 and TRBJ1-2; D perhaps matches TRBD1 (5 bases). The V gene's germline CDR1 is LNHDA and CDR2 SQIVND (reference sequence). CDR3 length: 11 residues. Trimming removed 10 bases from V and 5 bases from J, with 11 bases in between. The CDR3 loop is CATQTVYGYTF. The CDR3 nucleotides are TGTGCCACCCAGACAGTGTATGGCTACACCTTC.

The chain couples TRBV5-6 to TRBJ1-2; D remains unclear. The CDR3 has 18 residues. The ends were cut back, 2 bases at V and 3 bases at J, with 23 bases in the middle. Germline values: CDR1 SGHDT, CDR2 YYEEEE. This CDR3 reads CASSFFLLQSGIDYGYTF. The CDR3 DNA reads as TGTGCCAGCAGCTTCTTTCTATTGCAATCCGGTATCGACTATGGCTACACCTTC.

V is TRBV4-1 and J is TRBJ2-4, with 7 positions matching TRBD1. This CDR3 has 18 residues. Trimming took 0 bases from V and 1 from J; bases not matched to a gene: 9. Germline V CDR1 and CDR2: MGHRA, YSYEKL. The CDR3 DNA reads as TGCGCCAGCAGCCAAGATGGCCCCGACAGGGCGGCCAAAAACATTCAGTACTTC. Translation gives CASSQDGPDRAAKNIQYF.

The V gene is TRBV4-3, the J gene TRBJ2-3; no reliable D call. The ends were cut back, 0 bases at V and 3 bases at J, with 10 bases in the middle. Germline assignment: CDR1 LGHNA and CDR2 YSLEER. CDR3 length: 15 amino acids. The DNA for the CDR3 is TGCGCCAGCAGCCAAGATCTACCTACGACAGATACGCAGTATTTT. Translation gives CASSQDLPTTDTQYF.

J is TRBJ1-4 and V is TRBV9, with a tentative D call TRBD1 (5 bases). Germline V gene lookup returns CDR1 SGDLS and CDR2 YYNGEE. Trimming took 3 bases from V and 6 from J, leaving 12 bases between them. This CDR3 contains 14 residues. The CDR3 coding sequence is TGTGCCAGCAGCGCACAGGTAGAGGATGAAAAACTGTTTTTT. Protein sequence: CASSAQVEDEKLFF. The entire variable domain, with the rest obtained from reference TRBV9 and TRBJ1-4, is as follows: DSGVTQTPKHLITATGQRVTLRCSPRSGDLSVYWYQQSLDQGLQFLIQYYNGEERAKGNILERFSAQQFPDLHSELNLSSLELGDSALYFCASSAQVEDEKLFFGSGTQLSVL.

The chain uses TRBV7-3 and TRBJ2-7; perhaps TRBD1 as D (8 bases). The CDR3 is made up of 16 amino acids. V was cut by 5 bases and J by 3 bases, with 20 bases left in between. Looked up from germline, CDR1 is SGHTA and CDR2 is FQGTGA. The CDR3 DNA sequence: TGTGCCAGCAGCCCGGGGGGCGGACAGGGTTACTACGAGCAGTACTTC. Its protein is CASSPGGGQGYYEQYF.

The CDR3 DNA reads TGTGCCAGCAGCTCCGACAGTAGCGGGAACTATGGCTACACCTTC. Protein: CASSSDSSGNYGYTF. V is TRBV7-3 and J is TRBJ1-2, with D possibly being TRBD1 (5 bases). Trimming stripped 4 bases from V and 2 bases from J, with 14 bases between. This CDR3 is 15 amino acids long. Germline values: CDR1 SGHTA, CDR2 FQGTGA.

This clone was seen a single time. CDR3 loop: CASSLSPNWGNTEAFF. The CDR3, as DNA: TGTGCCAGCAGTTTATCGCCCAATTGGGGGAACACTGAAGCTTTCTTT. V usage is TRBV27 and J usage is TRBJ1-1; D is unresolved. Trimming cost V 0 bases and J 1 base, with 12 bases left between them. The germline V gene encodes CDR1 MNHEY and CDR2 SMNVEV (reference sequence). The CDR3 has 16 amino acids.

The chain links TRBV15 to TRBJ1-2, with no clear D. Germline CDR1 and CDR2: LNHNV and YYDKDF (reference sequence). Trimming took 5 bases from V and 0 from J, leaving 19 bases between them. The CDR3 is 17 residues long. DNA of the CDR3: TGTGCCACCAGCCGAGGACGGAAACTATCTTCTAACTATGGCTACACCTTC. Residues: CATSRGRKLSSNYGYTF.

The chain joins TRBV7-2 to TRBJ2-1; tentatively, D is TRBD2 (6 bases). Trimming stripped 5 bases from V and 1 base from J, with 15 bases between. From germline, CDR1 is SGHTA and CDR2 FQGNSA. The CDR3 is 16 amino acids. CDR3 nucleotide sequence: TGTGCCAGCAGCCATTCTAGCGCTCAATCCTACAATGAGCAGTTCTTC. Translating it yields CASSHSSAQSYNEQFF.

The chain has TRBV10-2 and TRBJ1-1; perhaps TRBD1 as D (5 bases). The CDR3 contains 14 residues. Germline V gene lookup returns CDR1 WSHSY and CDR2 SAAADI. The V gene lost 5 bases and the J gene lost 3 bases, with 13 bases spanning the gap. This chain's CDR3 is CASSPEGRDTEAFF. The CDR3 bases are TGCGCCAGCAGTCCCGAGGGGCGGGACACTGAAGCTTTCTTT.

The chain employs TRBV18 and TRBJ2-1; a weak D match, TRBD1 (6 bases). The germline V and J ends were trimmed by 3 bases and 0 bases, with 9 bases remaining between them. CDR1 is KGHSH and CDR2 is LQKENI in the germline V gene. The CDR3 sequence is 15 residues long. The DNA of the CDR3 is TGTGCCAGCTCACCGGGCAGGGGCTCCTACAATGAGCAGTTCTTC. Protein: CASSPGRGSYNEQFF.